This entry is about one TCR beta chain. This specimen belongs to a study of blood T cell repertoires in COVID-19. Libraries were prepared by immunoSEQ multiplex PCR; TCRdb keeps only in-frame clonotypes and omits some of them. The sample records roughly 220,000 clones, 80% to 90% being singletons. V gave up 4 bases and J gave up 4 bases, with 11 bases separating them. CDR1 SGHKS and CDR2 YYEKEE come from the germline V gene (reference sequence). This CDR3 region has 13 residues. This TCR derives from a woman older than 75 with COVID-19, enrolled during active disease. The material sequenced was peripheral blood. V and J are TRBV5-5 and TRBJ1-1; D remains unclear. CDR3 loop: CASSTWRGTEAFF. The DNA of the CDR3 is TGTGCCAGCAGCACCTGGCGGGGCACTGAAGCTTTCTTT. Full variable domain (remainder filled in from reference TRBV5-5 and TRBJ1-1): DAGVTQSPTHLIKTRGQQVTLRCSPISGHKSVSWYQQVLGQGPQFIFQYYEKEERGRGNFPDRFSARQFPNYSSELNVNALLLGDSALYLCASSTWRGTEAFFGQGTRLTVV.